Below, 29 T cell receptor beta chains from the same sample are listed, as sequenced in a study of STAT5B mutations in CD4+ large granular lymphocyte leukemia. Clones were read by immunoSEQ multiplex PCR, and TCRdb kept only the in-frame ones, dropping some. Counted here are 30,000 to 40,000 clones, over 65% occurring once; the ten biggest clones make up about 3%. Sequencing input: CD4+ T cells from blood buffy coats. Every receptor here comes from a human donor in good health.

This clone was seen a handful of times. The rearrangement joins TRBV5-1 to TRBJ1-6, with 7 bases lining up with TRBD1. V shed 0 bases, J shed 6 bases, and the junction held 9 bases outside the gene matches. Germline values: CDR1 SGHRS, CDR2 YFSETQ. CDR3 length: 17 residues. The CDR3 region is CASSLDLPGQPNSPLHF. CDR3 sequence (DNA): TGCGCCAGCAGCTTGGACTTGCCGGGACAGCCTAATTCACCCCTCCACTTT.

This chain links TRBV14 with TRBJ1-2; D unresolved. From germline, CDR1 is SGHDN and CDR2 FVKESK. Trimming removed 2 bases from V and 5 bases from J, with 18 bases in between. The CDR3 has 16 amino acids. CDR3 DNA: TGTGCCAGCAGCCAAACGGACCTCTTAGGGCCTTATGGCTACACCTTC. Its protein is CASSQTDLLGPYGYTF.

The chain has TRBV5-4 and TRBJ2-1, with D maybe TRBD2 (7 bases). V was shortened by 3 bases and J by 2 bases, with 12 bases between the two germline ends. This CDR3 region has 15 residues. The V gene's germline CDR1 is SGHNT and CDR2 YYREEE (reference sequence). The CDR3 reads CASSSRGAAYNEQFF. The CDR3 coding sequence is TGTGCCAGCAGCTCTCGGGGGGCGGCCTACAATGAGCAGTTCTTC. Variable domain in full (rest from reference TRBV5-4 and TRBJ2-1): ETGVTQSPTHLIKTRGQQVTLRCSSQSGHNTVSWYQQALGQGPQFIFQYYREEENGRGNFPPRFSGLQFPNYSSELNVNALELDDSALYLCASSSRGAAYNEQFFGPGTRLTVL.

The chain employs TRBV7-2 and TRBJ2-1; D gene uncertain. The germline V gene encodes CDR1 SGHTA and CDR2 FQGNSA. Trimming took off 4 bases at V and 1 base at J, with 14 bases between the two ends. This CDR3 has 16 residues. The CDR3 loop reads CASSSVADPSYNEQFF. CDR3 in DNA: TGTGCCAGCAGCTCCGTGGCTGACCCGTCCTACAATGAGCAGTTCTTC.

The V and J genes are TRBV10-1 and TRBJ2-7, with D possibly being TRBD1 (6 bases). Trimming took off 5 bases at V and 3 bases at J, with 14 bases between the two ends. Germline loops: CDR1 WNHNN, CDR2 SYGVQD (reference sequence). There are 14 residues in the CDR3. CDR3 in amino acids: CASSNTGSHYEQYF. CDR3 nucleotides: TGCGCCAGCAGTAACACAGGGTCACACTACGAGCAGTACTTC.

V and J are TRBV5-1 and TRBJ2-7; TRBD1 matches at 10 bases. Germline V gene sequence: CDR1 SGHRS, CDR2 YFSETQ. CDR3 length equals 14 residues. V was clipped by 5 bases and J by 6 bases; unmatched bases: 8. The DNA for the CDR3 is TGCGCCAGCAGTTGGACAGGGGGGGATCTCGAGCAGTACTTC. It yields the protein CASSWTGGDLEQYF. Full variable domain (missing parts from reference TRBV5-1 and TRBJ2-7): KAGVTQTPRYLIKTRGQQVTLSCSPISGHRSVSWYQQTPGQGLQFLFEYFSETQRNKGNFPGRFSGRQFSNSRSEMNVSTLELGDSALYLCASSWTGGDLEQYFGPGTRLTVT.

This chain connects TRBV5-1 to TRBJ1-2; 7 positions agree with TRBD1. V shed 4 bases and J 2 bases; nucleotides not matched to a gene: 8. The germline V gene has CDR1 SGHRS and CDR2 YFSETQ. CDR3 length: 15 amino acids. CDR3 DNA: TGCGCCAGCAGCCTTAACCCGACAGGGAACTATGGCTACACCTTC. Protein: CASSLNPTGNYGYTF.

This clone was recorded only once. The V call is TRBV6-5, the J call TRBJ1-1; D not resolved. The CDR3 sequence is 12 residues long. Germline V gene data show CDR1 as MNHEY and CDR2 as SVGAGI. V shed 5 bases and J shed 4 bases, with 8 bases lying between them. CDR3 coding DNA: TGTGCCAGCAGTCCCTCCGGCACTGAAGCTTTCTTT. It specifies CASSPSGTEAFF.

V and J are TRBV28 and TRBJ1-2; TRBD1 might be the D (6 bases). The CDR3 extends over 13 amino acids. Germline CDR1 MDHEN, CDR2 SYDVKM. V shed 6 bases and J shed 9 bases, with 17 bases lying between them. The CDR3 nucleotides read TGTGCCAGCAGCCTCCCATCAGGGGCCCGCTACACCTTC. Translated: CASSLPSGARYTF.

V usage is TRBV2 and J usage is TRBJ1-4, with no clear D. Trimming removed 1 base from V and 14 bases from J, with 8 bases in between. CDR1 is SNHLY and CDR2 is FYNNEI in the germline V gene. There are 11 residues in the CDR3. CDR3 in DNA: TGTGCCAGCAGTGAAGGGCGGAAGCTGTTTTTT. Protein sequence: CASSEGRKLFF. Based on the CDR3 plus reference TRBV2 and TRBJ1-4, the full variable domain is EPEVTQTPSHQVTQMGQEVILRCVPISNHLYFYWYRQILGQKVEFLVSFYNNEISEKSEIFDDQFSVERPDGSNFTLKIRSTKLEDSAMYFCASSEGRKLFFGSGTQLSVL.

The CDR3 DNA sequence: TGTGCCACCAGCAGAGAGAGGGCAGGGTGGGGCAATGAGCAGTTCTTC. This encodes CATSRERAGWGNEQFF. V gene TRBV15 combines with J gene TRBJ2-1; either TRBD1 or TRBD2 may fit D (5 bases each). Germline V gene data show CDR1 as LNHNV and CDR2 as YYDKDF (reference sequence). The ends were cut back, 0 bases at V and 6 bases at J, with 15 bases in the middle. The CDR3 covers 16 residues.

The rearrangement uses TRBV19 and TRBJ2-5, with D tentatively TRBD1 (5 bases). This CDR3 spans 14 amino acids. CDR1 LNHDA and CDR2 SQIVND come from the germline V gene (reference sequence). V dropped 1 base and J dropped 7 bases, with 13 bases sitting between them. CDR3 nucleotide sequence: TGTGCCAGTAGTATAGGTCCTCCTAGGGGGACCCAGTACTTC. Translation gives CASSIGPPRGTQYF. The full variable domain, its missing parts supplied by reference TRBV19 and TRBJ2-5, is DGGITQSPKYLFRKEGQNVTLSCEQNLNHDAMYWYRQDPGQGLRLIYYSQIVNDFQKGDIAEGYSVSREKKESFPLTVTSAQKNPTAFYLCASSIGPPRGTQYFGPGTRLLVL.

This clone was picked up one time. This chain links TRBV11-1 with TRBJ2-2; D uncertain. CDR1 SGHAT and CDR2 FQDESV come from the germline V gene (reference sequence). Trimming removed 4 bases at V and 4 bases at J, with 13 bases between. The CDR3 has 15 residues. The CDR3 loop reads CASSYAFPSTGELFF. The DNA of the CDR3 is TGTGCCAGCAGCTACGCCTTTCCCTCCACCGGGGAGCTGTTTTTT.

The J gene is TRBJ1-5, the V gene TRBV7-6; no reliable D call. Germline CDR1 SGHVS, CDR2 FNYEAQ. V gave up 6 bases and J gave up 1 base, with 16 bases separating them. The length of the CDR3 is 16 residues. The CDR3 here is CASSVGPLGSNQPQHF. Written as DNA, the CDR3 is TGTGCCAGCAGTGTCGGACCCCTCGGAAGCAATCAGCCCCAGCATTTT.

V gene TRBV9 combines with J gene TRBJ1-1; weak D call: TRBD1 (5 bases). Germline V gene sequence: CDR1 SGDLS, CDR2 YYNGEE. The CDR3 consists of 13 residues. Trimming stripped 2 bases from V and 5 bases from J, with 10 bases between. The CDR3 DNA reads TGTGCCAGCAGCGTGGTAGACAGTACTGAAGCTTTCTTT. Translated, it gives CASSVVDSTEAFF.

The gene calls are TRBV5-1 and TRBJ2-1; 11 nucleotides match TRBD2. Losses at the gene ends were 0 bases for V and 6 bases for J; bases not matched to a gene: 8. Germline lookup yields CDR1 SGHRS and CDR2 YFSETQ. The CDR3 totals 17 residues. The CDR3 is CASSLAGWLAGGNEQFF. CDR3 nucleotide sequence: TGCGCCAGCAGCTTGGCTGGGTGGCTAGCGGGGGGCAATGAGCAGTTCTTC.

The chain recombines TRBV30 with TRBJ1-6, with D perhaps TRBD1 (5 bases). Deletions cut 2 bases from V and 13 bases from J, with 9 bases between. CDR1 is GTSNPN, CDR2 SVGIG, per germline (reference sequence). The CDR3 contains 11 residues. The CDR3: CAWSFEGPLHF. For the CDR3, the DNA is TGTGCCTGGAGTTTCGAGGGGCCCCTCCACTTT.

CDR3 loop: CASNQGGYEKLFF. The DNA of the CDR3 is TGTGCCAGCAATCAAGGGGGGTACGAAAAACTGTTTTTT. The rearrangement joins TRBV2 to TRBJ1-4; a possible D gene is TRBD1 (6 bases). V was pared by 7 bases and J by 8 bases, with 14 bases between. CDR1 is SNHLY and CDR2 is FYNNEI in the germline V gene. This CDR3 spans 13 amino acids.

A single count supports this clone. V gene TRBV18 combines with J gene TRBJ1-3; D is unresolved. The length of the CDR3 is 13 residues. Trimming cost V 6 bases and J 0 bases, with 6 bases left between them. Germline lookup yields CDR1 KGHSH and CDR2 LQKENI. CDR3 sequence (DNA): TGTGCCAGCTCTACGGGCTCTGGAAACACCATATATTTT. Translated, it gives CASSTGSGNTIYF.

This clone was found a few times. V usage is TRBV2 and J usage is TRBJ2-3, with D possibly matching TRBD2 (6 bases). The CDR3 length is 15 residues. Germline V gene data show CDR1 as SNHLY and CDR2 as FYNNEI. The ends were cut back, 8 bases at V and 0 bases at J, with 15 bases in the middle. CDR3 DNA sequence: TGTGCCAGCGGAGTGGGGGGAGCTAGCACAGATACGCAGTATTTT. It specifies CASGVGGASTDTQYF.

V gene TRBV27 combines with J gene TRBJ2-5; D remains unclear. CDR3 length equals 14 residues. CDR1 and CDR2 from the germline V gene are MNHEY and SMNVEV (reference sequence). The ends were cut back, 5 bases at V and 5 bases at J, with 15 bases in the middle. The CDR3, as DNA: TGTGCCAGCAGTACGAGCCGGGCCGCGGAGACCCAGTACTTC. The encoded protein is CASSTSRAAETQYF.

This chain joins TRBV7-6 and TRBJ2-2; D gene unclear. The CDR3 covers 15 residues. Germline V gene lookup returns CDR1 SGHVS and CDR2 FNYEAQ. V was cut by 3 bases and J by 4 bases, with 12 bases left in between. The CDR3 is CASSLGQSFTGELFF. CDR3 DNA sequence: TGTGCCAGCAGCTTGGGCCAGTCGTTCACCGGGGAGCTGTTTTTT.

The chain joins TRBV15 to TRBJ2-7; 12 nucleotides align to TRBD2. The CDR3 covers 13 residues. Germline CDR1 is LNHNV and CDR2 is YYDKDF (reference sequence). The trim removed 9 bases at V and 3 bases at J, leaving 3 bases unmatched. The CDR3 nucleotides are TGTGCCACAAAACTAGCGGGGGGCTACGAGCAGTACTTC. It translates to CATKLAGGYEQYF.

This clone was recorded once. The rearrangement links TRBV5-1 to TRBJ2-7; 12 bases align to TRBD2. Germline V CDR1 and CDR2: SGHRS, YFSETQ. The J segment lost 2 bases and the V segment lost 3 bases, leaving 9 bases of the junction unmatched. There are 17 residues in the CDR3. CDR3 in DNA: TGCGCCAGCAGCTATAGGACTAGCGGGGTATCCCCCTACGAGCAGTACTTC. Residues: CASSYRTSGVSPYEQYF. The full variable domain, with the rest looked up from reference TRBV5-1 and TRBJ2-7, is KAGVTQTPRYLIKTRGQQVTLSCSPISGHRSVSWYQQTPGQGLQFLFEYFSETQRNKGNFPGRFSGRQFSNSRSEMNVSTLELGDSALYLCASSYRTSGVSPYEQYFGPGTRLTVT.

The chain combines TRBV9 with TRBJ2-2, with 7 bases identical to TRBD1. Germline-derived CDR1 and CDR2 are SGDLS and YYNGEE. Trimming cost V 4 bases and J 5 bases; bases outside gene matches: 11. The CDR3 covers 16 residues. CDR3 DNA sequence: TGTGCCAGCAGCCCCCAGGGACAGCTGGGGACCGGGGAGCTGTTTTTT. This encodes CASSPQGQLGTGELFF.

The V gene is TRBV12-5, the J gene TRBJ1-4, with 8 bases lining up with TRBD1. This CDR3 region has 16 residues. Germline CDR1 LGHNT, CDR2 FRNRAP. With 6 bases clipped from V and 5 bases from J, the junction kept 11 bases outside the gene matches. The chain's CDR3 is CASGNRGERDNEKLFF. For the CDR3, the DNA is TGTGCTAGTGGCAACAGGGGGGAAAGGGACAATGAAAAACTGTTTTTT.

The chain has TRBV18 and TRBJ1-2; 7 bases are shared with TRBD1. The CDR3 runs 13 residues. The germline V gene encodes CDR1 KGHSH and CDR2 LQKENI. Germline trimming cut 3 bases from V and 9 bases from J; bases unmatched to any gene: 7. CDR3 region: CASSPPGQRSYTF. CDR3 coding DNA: TGTGCCAGCTCACCTCCGGGACAGAGGAGCTACACCTTC.

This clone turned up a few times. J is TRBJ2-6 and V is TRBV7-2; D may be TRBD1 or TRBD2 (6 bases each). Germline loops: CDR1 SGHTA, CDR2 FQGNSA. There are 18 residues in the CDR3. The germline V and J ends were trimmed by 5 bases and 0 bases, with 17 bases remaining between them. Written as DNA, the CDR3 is TGTGCCAGCAGCCGACCGCGGGACATCAGCTCTGGGGCCAACGTCCTGACTTTC. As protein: CASSRPRDISSGANVLTF.

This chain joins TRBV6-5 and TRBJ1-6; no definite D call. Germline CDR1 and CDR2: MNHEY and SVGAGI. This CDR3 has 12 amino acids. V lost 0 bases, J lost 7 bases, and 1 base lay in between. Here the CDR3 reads CASSYSNSPLHF. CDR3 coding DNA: TGTGCCAGCAGTTACTCGAATTCACCCCTCCACTTT.